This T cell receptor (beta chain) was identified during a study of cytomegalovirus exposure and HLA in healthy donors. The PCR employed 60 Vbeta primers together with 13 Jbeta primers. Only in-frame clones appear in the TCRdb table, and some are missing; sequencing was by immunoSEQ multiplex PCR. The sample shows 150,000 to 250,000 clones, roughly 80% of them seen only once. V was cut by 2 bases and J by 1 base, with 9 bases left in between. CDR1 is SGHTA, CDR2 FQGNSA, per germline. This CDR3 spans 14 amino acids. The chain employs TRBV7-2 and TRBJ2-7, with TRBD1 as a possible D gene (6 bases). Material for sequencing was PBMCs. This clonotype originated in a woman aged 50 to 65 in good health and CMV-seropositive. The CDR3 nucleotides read TGTGCCAGCAGCTTACAGGGGATATCCTACGAGCAGTACTTC. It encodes CASSLQGISYEQYF.